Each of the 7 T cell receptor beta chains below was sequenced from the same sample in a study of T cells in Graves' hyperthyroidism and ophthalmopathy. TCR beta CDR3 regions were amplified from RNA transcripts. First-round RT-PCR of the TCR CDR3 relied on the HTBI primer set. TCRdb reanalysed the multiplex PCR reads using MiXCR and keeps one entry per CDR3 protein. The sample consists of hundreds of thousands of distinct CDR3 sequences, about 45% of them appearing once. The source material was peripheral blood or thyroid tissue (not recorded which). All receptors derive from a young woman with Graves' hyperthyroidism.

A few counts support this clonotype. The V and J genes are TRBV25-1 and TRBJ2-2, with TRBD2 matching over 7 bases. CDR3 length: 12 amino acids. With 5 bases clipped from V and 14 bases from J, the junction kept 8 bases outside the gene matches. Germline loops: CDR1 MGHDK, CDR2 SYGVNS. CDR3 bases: TGTGCCAGCAGTTACCCGGGGGGTGGACTGTTTTTT. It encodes CASSYPGGGLFF. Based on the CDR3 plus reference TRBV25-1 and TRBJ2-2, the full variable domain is EADIYQTPRYLVIGTGKKITLECSQTMGHDKMYWYQQDPGMELHLIHYSYGVNSTEKGDLSSESTVSRIRTEHFPLTLESARPSHTSQYLCASSYPGGGLFFGEGSRLTVL.

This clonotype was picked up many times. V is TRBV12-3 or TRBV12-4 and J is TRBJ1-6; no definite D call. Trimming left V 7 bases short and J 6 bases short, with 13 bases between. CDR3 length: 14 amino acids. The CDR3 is CASTLGQLNSPLHF. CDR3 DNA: TGTGCCAGCACCCTAGGGCAGCTTAATTCACCCCTCCACTTT.

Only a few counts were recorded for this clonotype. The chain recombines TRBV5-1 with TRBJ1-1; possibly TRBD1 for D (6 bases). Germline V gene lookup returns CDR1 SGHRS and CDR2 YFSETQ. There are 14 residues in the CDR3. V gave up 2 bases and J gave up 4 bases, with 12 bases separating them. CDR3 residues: CASSFGQFGTEAFF. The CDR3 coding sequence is TGCGCCAGCAGCTTCGGACAGTTTGGCACTGAAGCTTTCTTT.

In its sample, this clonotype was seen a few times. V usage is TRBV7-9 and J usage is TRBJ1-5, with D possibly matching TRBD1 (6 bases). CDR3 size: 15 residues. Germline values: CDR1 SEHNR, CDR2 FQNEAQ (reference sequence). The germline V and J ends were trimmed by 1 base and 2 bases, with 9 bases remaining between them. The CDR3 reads CASSLDRVGNQPQHF. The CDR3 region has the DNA TGTGCCAGCAGCTTAGACAGGGTAGGCAATCAGCCCCAGCATTTT.

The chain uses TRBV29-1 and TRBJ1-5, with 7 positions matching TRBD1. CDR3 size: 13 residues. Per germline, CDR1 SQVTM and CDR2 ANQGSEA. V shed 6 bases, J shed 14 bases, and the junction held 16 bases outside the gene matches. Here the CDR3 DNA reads TGCAGCGTCCAATGGGACAGAGCAGTCTACGAGCATTTT. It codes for CSVQWDRAVYEHF. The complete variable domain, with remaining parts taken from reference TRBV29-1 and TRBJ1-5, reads SAVISQKPSRDICQRGTSLTIQCQVDSQVTMMFWYRQQPGQSLTLIATANQGSEATYESGFVIDKFPISRPNLTFSTLTVSNMSPEDSSIYLCSVQWDRAVYEHFGDGTRLSIL.

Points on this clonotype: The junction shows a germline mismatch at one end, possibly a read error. DNA of the CDR3: TGTGCCAGCAGTGGATTAACAGGGTCGGGTCAGCCCCAGCATTTT. Amino acids: CASSGLTGSGQPQHF. This chain joins TRBV10-3 and TRBJ1-5, with a tentative D call TRBD1 (6 bases). CDR1 is ENHRY and CDR2 is SYGVKD in the germline V gene. This CDR3 is built from 15 residues.

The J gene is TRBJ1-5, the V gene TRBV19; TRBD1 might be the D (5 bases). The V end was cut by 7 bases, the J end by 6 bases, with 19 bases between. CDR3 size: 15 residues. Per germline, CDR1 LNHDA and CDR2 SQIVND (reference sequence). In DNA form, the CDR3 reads TGTGCCAGTACCCGGGGCCCAGGTGTTTCTCAGCCCCAGCATTTT. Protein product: CASTRGPGVSQPQHF.